The sequence of this T cell receptor (beta chain) was determined in a study of blood T cell repertoires in COVID-19. Produced via immunoSEQ multiplex PCR; TCRdb's table is partial and in-frame only. The sample records 300,000 to 400,000 clones, about 90% being singletons. The source material was PBMCs or T cells enriched from blood (not recorded which). This receptor was obtained from a young woman who had recovered from COVID-19.

CDR3 DNA: TGTGCCAGCAGCTTGCAGGGTGCACGAGACGAGCAGTACTTC. It encodes CASSLQGARDEQYF. The rearrangement uses TRBV5-4 and TRBJ2-7, with D possibly being TRBD1 (5 bases). CDR3 length equals 14 residues. CDR1 SGHNT and CDR2 YYREEE come from the germline V gene (reference sequence). The V and J ends lost 1 base and 5 bases respectively, with 13 bases between them.